This T cell receptor beta chain was profiled in a study of blood T cell repertoires in COVID-19. About the research overall: Donors in the United States, Italy and Spain gave samples during acute or convalescent COVID-19. The analysed material was cDNA or gDNA that came from T cells, B-cell-depleted T cells, or PBMCs.

The germline gives CDR1 SSHAT, CDR2 FNYEAQ (reference sequence). CDR3 length equals 17 residues. As concerns this clone: The junction shows a germline mismatch at one end, possibly a read error.

Source study methods: Estimation of nucleated cell counts was performed using reference gene primer amplification. Sequenced by immunoSEQ multiplex PCR; TCRdb stores in-frame clones only, minus some. The DNA gave D and trimming, while V, J and clone size come from that table. Of fewer than 200,000 clones listed, approximately 84% were seen once; the top ten hold around 7.6%. The rearrangement links TRBV7-7 to TRBJ2-1; TRBD2 agrees at 14 bases. This clonotype was sampled from a man between 35 and 55 years old who had recovered from COVID-19. Specimen: peripheral blood. CDR3 in DNA: TGTGCTAGCAGTAGCGCCTTGACTAGCGGGAGGGCCAGCGAGCAGTTCTTC. Translation gives CASSSALTSGRASEQFF.